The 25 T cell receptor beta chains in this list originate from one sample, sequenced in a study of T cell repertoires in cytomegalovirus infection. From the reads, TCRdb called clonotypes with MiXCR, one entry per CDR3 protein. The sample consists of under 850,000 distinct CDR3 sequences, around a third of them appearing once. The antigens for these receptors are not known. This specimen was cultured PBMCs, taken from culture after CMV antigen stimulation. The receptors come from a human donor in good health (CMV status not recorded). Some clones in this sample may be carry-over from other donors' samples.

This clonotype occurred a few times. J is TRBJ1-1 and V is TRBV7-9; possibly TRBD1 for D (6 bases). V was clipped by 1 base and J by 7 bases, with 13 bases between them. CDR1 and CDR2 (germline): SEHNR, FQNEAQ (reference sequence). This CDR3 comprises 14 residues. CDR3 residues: CASSLGNRAGEAFF. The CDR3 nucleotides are TGTGCCAGCAGCTTAGGGAACAGGGCTGGTGAAGCTTTCTTT.

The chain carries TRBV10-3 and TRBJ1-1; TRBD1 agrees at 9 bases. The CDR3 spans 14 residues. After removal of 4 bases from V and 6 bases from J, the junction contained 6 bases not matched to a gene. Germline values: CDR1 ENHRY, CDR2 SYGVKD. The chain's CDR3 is CAISVGQGRPEAFF. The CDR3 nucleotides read TGTGCCATCAGTGTAGGACAGGGGAGACCTGAAGCTTTCTTT.

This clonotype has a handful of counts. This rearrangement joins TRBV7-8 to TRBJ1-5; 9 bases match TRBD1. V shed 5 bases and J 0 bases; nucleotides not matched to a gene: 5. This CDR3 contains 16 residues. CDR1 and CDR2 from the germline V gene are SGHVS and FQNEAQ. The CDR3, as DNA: TGTGCCAGCAGCCCTGGACAGGGGCTTAGCAATCAGCCCCAGCATTTT. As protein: CASSPGQGLSNQPQHF. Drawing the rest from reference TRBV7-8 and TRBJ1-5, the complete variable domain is GAGVSQSPRYKVAKRGQDVALRCDPISGHVSLFWYQQALGQGPEFLTYFQNEAQLDKSGLPSDRFFAERPEGSVSTLKIQRTQQEDSAVYLCASSPGQGLSNQPQHFGDGTRLSIL.

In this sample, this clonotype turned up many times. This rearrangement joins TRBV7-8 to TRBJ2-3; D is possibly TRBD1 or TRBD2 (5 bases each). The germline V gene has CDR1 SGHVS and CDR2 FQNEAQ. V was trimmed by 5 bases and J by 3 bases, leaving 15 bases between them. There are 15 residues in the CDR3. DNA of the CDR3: TGTGCCAGCAGCCGCAAACGGGACGGGACAGATACGCAGTATTTT. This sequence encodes CASSRKRDGTDTQYF.

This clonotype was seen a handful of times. The CDR3 sequence is CASSQGGHGRFTEAFF. The CDR3 DNA reads as TGTGCCAGCAGCCAAGGAGGGCATGGGCGGTTCACTGAAGCTTTCTTT. The chain has TRBV7-9 and TRBJ1-1; D not resolved. The CDR3 is 16 residues long. Trimming pared 5 bases from V and 4 bases from J, leaving 20 bases between. In germline, CDR1 is SEHNR, CDR2 FQNEAQ (reference sequence).

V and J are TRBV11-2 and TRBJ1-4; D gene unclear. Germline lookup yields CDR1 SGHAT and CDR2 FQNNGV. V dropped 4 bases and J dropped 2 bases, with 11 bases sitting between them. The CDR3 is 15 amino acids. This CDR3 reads CASSSVGTTNEKLFF. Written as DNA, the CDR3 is TGTGCCAGCAGCTCAGTGGGTACGACTAATGAAAAACTGTTTTTT.

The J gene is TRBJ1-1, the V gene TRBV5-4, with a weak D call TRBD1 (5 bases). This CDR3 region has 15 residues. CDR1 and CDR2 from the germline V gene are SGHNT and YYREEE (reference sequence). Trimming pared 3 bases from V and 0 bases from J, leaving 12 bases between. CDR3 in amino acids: CASSWSAGLNTEAFF. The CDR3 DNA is TGTGCCAGCAGCTGGAGCGCAGGGCTGAACACTGAAGCTTTCTTT. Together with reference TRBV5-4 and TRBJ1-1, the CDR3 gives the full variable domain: ETGVTQSPTHLIKTRGQQVTLRCSSQSGHNTVSWYQQALGQGPQFIFQYYREEENGRGNFPPRFSGLQFPNYSSELNVNALELDDSALYLCASSWSAGLNTEAFFGQGTRLTVV.

The CDR3 DNA follows: TGCAGTGCTAGTTGGGGGTCTGGCTATGGCTACACCTTC. Translation: CSASWGSGYGYTF. The chain uses TRBV20-1 and TRBJ1-2; tentative D call: TRBD1 (5 bases). Germline CDR1 and CDR2: DFQATT and SNEGSKA (reference sequence). Trimming cost V 3 bases and J 4 bases, with 12 bases left between them. This CDR3 comprises 13 residues.

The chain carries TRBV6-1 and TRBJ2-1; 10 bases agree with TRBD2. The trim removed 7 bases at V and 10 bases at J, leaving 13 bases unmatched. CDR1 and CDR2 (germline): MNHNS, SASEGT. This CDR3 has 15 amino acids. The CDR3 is CASKLPSGSGREQFF. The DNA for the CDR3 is TGTGCCAGCAAACTACCTAGCGGGAGTGGTCGAGAGCAGTTCTTC.

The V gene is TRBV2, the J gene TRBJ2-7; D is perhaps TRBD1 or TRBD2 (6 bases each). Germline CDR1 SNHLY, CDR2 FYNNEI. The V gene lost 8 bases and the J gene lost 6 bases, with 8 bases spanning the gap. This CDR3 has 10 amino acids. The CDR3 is CASGGREQYF. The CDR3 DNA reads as TGTGCCAGCGGGGGGCGCGAGCAGTACTTC.

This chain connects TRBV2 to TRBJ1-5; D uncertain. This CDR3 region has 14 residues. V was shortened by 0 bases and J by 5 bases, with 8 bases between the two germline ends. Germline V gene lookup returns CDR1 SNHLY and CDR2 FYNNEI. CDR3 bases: TGTGCCAGCAGTGAAGCGCTTACCGATCAGCCCCAGCATTTT. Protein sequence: CASSEALTDQPQHF.

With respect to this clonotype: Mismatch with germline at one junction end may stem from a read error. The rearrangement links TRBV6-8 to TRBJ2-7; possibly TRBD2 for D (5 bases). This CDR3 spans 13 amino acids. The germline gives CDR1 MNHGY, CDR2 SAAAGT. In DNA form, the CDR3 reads TGTGCCAGCAGATACTCGCGAGCGGTCGAGCAGTACTTC. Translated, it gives CASRYSRAVEQYF.

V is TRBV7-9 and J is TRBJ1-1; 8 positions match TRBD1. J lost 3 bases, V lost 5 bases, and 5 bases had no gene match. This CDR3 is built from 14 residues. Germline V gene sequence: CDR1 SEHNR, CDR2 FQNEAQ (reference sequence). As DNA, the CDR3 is TGTGCCAGCAGCCAACAGGGGGGGTACACTGAAGCTTTCTTT. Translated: CASSQQGGYTEAFF.

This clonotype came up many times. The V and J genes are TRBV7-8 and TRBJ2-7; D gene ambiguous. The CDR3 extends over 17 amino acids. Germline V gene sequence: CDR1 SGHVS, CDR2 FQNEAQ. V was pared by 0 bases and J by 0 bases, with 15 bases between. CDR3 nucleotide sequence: TGTGCCAGCAGCTTAGCGCGTTTGGGCAGGAGCTCCTACGAGCAGTACTTC. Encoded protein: CASSLARLGRSSYEQYF.

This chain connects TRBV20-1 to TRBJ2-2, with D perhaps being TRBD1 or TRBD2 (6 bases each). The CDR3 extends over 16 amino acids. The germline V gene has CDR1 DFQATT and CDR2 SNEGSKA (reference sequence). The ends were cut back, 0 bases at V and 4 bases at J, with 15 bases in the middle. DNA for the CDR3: TGCAGTGCTAGAGATTGGGGGGCCCGGGGCACCGGGGAGCTGTTTTTT. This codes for CSARDWGARGTGELFF.

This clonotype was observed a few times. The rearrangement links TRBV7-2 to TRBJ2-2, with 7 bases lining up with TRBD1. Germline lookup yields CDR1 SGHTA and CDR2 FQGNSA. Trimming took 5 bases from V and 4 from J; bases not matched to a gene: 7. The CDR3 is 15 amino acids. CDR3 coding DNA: TGTGCCAGCAGCCCCAAAGCAGGGGGCACCGGGGAGCTGTTTTTT. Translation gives CASSPKAGGTGELFF.

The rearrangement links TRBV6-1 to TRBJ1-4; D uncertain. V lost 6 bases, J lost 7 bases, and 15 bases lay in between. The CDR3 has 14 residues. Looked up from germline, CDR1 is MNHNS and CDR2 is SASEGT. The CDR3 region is CASSAVTLGEKLFF. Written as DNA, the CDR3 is TGTGCCAGCAGCGCGGTGACTCTTGGTGAAAAACTGTTTTTT.

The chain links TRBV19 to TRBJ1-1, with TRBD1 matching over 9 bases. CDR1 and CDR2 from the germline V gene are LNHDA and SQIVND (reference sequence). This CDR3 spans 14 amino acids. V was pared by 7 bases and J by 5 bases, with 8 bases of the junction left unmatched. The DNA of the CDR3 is TGTGCCAGTATTTTGACAGGGGGATCTACTGAAGCTTTCTTT. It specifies CASILTGGSTEAFF.

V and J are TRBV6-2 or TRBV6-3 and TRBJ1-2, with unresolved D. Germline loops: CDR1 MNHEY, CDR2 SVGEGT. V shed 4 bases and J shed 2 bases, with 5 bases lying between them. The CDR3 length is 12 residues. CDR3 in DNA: TGTGCCAGCAGTTTCACGAACTATGGCTACACCTTC. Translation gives CASSFTNYGYTF.

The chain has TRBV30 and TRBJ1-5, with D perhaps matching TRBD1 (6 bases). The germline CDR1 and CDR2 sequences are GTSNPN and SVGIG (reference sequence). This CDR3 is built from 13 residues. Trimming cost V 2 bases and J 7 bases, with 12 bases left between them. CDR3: CAWSTRGSQPQHF. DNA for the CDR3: TGTGCCTGGAGTACCAGGGGAAGCCAGCCCCAGCATTTT.

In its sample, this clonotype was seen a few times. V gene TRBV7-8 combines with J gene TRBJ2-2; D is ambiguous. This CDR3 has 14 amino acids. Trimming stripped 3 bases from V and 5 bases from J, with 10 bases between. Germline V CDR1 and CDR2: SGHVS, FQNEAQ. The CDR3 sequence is CASSFIVGTGELFF. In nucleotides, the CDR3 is TGTGCCAGCAGCTTCATTGTGGGGACCGGGGAGCTGTTTTTT.

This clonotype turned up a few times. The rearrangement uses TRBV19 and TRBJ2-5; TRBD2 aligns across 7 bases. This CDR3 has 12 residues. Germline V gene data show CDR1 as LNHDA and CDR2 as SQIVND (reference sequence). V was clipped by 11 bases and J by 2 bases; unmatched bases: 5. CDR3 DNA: TGTGCCCTTAGCGGGCCGCAAGAGACCCAGTACTTC. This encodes CALSGPQETQYF.

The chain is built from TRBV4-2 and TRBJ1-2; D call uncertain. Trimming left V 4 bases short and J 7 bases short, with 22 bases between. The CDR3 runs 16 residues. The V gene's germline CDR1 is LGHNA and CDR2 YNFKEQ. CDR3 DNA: TGTGCCAGCAGCCGAGATACGGTTGGGGTGGTTGGTGGCTACACCTTC. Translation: CASSRDTVGVVGGYTF.

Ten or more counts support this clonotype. The CDR3 DNA reads TGTGCCAGCAGCGTCGGGACAGCTAACTATGGCTACACCTTC. It translates to CASSVGTANYGYTF. This chain uses TRBV7-2 with TRBJ1-2, with TRBD1 matching over 7 bases. The germline gives CDR1 SGHTA, CDR2 FQGNSA. The ends lost 5 bases at V and 0 bases at J; junction bases unmatched: 3. The CDR3 spans 14 residues.

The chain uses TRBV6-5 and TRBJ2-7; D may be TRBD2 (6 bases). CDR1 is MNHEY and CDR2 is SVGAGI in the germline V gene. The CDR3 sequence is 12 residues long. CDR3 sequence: CVPREETYEQYF. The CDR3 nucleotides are TGTGTCCCTAGGGAGGAGACCTACGAGCAGTACTTC.